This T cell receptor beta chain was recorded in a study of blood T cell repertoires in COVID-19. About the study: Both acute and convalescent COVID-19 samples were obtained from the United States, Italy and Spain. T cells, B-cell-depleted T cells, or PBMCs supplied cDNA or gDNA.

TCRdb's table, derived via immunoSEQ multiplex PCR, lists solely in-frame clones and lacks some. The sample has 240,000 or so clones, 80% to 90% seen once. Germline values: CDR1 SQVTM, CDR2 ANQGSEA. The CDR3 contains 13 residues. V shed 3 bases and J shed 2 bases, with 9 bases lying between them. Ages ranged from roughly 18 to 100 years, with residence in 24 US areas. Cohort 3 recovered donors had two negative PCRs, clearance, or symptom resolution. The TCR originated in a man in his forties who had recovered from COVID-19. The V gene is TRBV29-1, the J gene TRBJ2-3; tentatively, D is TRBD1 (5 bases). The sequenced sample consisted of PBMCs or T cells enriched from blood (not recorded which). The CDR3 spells CSVDLGPTDTQYF. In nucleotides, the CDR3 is TGCAGCGTTGATCTGGGGCCCACAGATACGCAGTATTTT.